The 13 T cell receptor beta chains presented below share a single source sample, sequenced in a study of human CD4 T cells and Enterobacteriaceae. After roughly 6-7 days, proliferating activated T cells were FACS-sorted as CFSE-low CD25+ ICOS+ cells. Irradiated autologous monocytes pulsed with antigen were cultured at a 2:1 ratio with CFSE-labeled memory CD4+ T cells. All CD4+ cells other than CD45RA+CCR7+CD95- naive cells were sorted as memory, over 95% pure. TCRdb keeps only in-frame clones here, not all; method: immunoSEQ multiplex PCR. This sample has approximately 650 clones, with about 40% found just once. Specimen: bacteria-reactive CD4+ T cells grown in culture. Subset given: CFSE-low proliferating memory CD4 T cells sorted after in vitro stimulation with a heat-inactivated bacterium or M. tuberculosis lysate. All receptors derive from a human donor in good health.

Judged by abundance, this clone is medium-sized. The CDR3 sequence: CASSGLAGADTQYF. In DNA form, the CDR3 reads TGTGCCAGTAGTGGACTAGCGGGAGCAGATACGCAGTATTTT. The chain combines TRBV19 with TRBJ2-3, with TRBD2 identical over 13 bases. Germline V lookup: CDR1 LNHDA, CDR2 SQIVND (reference sequence). V lost 5 bases and J lost 4; bases outside the gene matches: 0. The CDR3 is made up of 14 amino acids.

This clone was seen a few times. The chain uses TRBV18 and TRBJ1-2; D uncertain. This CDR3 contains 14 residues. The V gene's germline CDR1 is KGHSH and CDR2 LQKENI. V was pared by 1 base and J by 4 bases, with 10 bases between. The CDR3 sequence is CASSPLTVGYGYTF. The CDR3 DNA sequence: TGTGCCAGCTCACCACTTACGGTCGGCTATGGCTACACCTTC.

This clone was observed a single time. The CDR3 DNA reads as TGTGCCAGCAGTTTTAGTGTATCTGGGGCCAACGTCCTGACTTTC. It translates to CASSFSVSGANVLTF. J is TRBJ2-6 and V is TRBV28, with unresolved D. There are 15 residues in the CDR3. From germline, CDR1 is MDHEN and CDR2 SYDVKM. Trimming cost V 3 bases and J 1 base, with 7 bases left between them.

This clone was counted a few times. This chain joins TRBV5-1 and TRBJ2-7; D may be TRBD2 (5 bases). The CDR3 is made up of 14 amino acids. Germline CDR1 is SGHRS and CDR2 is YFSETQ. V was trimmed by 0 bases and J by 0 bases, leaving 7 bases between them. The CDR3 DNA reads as TGCGCCAGCAGCTTGGGCGGGTACTCCTACGAGCAGTACTTC. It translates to CASSLGGYSYEQYF. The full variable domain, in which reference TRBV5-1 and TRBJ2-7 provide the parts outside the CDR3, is KAGVTQTPRYLIKTRGQQVTLSCSPISGHRSVSWYQQTPGQGLQFLFEYFSETQRNKGNFPGRFSGRQFSNSRSEMNVSTLELGDSALYLCASSLGGYSYEQYFGPGTRLTVT.

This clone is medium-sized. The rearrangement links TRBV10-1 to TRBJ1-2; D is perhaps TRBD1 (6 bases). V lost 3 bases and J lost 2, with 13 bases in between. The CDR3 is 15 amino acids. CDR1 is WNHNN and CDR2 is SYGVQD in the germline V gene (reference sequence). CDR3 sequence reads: CASSEGGSGNYGYTF. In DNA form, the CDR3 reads TGCGCCAGCAGTGAAGGGGGATCAGGAAACTATGGCTACACCTTC.

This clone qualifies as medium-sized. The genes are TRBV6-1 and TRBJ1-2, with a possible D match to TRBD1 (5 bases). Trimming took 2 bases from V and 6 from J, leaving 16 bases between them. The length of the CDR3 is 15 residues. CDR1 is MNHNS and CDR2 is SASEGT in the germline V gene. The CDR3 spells CASSEPGLGSDGYTF. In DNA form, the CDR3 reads TGTGCCAGCAGTGAACCGGGACTCGGCTCGGATGGCTACACCTTC.

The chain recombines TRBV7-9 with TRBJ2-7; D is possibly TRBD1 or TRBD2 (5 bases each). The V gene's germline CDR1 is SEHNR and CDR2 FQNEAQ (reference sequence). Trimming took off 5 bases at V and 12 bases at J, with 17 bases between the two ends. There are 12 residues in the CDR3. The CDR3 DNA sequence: TGTGCCAGCAGCACGGGACCCCTCCCTCGGTACTTC. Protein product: CASSTGPLPRYF.

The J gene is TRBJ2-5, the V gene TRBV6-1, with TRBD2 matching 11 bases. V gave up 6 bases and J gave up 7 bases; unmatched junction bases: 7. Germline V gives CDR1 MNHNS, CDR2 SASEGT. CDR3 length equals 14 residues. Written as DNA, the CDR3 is TGTGCCAGCAGCGGACTAGCGGGTGGACGGACCCAGTACTTC. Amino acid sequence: CASSGLAGGRTQYF.

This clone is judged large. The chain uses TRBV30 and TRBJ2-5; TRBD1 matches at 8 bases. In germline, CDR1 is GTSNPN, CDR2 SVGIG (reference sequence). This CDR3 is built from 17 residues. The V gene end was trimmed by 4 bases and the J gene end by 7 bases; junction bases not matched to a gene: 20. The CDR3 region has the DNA TGTGCCTGGACCATCCCCGGGACAGGACTATCAAGAGTGACCCAGTACTTC. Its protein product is CAWTIPGTGLSRVTQYF. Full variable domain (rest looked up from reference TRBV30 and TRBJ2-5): SQTIHQWPATLVQPVGSPLSLECTVEGTSNPNLYWYRQAAGRGLQLLFYSVGIGQISSEVPQNLSASRPQDRQFILSSKKLLLSDSGFYLCAWTIPGTGLSRVTQYFGPGTRLLVL.

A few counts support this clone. The chain's CDR3 is CASSYWAEQYF. The CDR3 coding sequence is TGTGCCAGCAGCTACTGGGCCGAGCAGTACTTC. The V and J genes are TRBV11-2 and TRBJ2-7, with D unresolved. The V end lost 4 bases, the J end lost 6 bases, and 7 bases lay between the germline ends. The CDR3 sequence is 11 residues long. CDR1 and CDR2 from the germline V gene are SGHAT and FQNNGV.

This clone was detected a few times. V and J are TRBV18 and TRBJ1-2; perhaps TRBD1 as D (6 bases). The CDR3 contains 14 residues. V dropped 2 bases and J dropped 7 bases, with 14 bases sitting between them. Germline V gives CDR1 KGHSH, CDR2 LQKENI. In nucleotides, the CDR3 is TGTGCCAGCTCACCAGGGGACAAAGGGTTTGGCTACACCTTC. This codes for CASSPGDKGFGYTF.

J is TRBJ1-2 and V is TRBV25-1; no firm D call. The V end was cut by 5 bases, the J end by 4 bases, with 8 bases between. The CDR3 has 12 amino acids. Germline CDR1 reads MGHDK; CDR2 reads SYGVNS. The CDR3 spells CASSFSRYGYTF. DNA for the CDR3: TGTGCCAGCAGTTTCTCCCGCTATGGCTACACCTTC.

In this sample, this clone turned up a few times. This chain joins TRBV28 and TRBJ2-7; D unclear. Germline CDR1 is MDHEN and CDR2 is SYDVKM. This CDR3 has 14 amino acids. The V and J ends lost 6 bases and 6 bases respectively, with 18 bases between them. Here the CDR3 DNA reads TGTGCCAGCAGACCCGGATGGGGTGTGGGCGAGCAGTACTTC. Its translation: CASRPGWGVGEQYF. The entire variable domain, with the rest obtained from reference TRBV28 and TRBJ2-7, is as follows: DVKVTQSSRYLVKRTGEKVFLECVQDMDHENMFWYRQDPGLGLRLIYFSYDVKMKEKGDIPEGYSVSREKKERFSLILESASTNQTSMYLCASRPGWGVGEQYFGPGTRLTVT.